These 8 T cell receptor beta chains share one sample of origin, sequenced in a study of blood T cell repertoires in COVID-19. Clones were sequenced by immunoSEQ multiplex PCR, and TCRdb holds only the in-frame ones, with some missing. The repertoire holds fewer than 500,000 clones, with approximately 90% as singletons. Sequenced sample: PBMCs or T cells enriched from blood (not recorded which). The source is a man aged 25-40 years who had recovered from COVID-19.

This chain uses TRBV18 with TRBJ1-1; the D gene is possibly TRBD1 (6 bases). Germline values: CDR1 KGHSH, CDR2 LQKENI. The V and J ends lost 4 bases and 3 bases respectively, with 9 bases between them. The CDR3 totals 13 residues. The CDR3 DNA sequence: TGTGCCAGCTCACGGGGGCAGGACACTGAAGCTTTCTTT. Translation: CASSRGQDTEAFF.

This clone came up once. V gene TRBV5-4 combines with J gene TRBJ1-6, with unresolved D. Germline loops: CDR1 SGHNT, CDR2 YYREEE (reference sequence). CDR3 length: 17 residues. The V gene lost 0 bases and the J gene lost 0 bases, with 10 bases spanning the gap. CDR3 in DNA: TGTGCCAGCAGCTTGGGTTTCACGAGCTCCTATAATTCACCCCTCCACTTT. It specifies CASSLGFTSSYNSPLHF.

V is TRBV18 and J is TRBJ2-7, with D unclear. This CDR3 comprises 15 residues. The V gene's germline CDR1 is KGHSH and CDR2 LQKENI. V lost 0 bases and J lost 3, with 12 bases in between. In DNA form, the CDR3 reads TGTGCCAGCTCACCACCTGGCGGTTATGACTACGAGCAGTACTTC. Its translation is CASSPPGGYDYEQYF.

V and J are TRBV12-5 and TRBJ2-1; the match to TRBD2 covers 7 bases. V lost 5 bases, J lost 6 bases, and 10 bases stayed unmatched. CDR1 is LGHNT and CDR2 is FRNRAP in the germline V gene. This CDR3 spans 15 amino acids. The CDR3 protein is CASGPPAGDFNEQFF. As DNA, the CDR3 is TGTGCTAGTGGTCCTCCGGCGGGAGATTTCAATGAGCAGTTCTTC.

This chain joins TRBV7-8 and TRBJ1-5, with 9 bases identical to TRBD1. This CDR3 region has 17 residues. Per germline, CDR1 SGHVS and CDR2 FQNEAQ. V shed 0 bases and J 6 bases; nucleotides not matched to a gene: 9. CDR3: CASSLAGQGRWGQPQHF. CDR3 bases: TGTGCCAGCAGCTTAGCGGGACAGGGTAGGTGGGGTCAGCCCCAGCATTTT.

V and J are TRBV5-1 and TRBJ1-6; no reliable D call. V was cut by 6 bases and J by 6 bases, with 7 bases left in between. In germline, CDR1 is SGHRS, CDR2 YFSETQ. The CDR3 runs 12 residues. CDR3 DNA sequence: TGCGCCAGCACAGATCTTAATTCACCCCTCCACTTT. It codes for CASTDLNSPLHF.

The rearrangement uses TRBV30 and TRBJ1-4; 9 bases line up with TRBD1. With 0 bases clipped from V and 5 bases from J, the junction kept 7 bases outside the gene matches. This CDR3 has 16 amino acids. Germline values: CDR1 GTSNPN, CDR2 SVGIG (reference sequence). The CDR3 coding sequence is TGTGCCTGGAGTGTGACCGGGACAGGGAGGAATGAAAAACTGTTTTTT. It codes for CAWSVTGTGRNEKLFF.

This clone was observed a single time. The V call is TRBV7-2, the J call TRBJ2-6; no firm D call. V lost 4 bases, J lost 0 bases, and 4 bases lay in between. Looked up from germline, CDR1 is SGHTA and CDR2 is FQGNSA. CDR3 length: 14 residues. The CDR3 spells CASSYSSGANVLTF. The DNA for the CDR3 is TGTGCCAGCAGCTATAGCTCTGGGGCCAACGTCCTGACTTTC.